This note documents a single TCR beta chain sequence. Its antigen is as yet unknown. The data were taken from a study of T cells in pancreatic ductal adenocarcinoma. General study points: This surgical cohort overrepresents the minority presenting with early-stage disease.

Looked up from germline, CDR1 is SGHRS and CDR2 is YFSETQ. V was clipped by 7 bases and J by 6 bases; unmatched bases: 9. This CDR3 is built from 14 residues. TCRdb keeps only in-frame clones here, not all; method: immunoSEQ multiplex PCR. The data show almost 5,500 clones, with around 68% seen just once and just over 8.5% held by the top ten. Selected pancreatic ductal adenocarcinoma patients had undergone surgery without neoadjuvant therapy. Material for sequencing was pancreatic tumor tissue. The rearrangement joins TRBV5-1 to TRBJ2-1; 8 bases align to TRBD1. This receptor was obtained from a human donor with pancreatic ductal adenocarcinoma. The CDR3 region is CASQSAGGVNEQFF. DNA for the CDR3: TGCGCCAGCCAATCGGCAGGGGGCGTCAATGAGCAGTTCTTC.